This T cell receptor beta chain emerged from a study of glioma-infiltrating T cells after dendritic cell vaccination (dated by TCRdb to the mid-2010s). Looking at the study overall: The cohort included around 15 glioblastoma patients drawn from Phase I and II dendritic cell vaccination trials, of whom 9 were newly diagnosed and 6 had recurrent disease. Autologous tumor lysate-pulsed dendritic cell vaccination was administered to the patients between the early 2000s and the early 2010s. Survival after dendritic cell vaccination was correlated with TCR sequencing metrics, including TIL content and tumor-blood repertoire overlap. Tumor-infiltrating lymphocyte content was quantified and tumor and blood repertoires were compared in dendritic cell-vaccinated glioblastoma patients by deep sequencing of TCR beta CDR3 regions. Three intradermal dendritic cell vaccine injections were administered to patients at biweekly intervals in the arm below the axilla. To make the vaccine, monocyte-derived dendritic cells were cultured for about seven days with IL-4 and GM-CSF and then pulsed overnight with autologous tumor lysate.

Spanning cysteine to phenylalanine, the CDR3 consists of 12 amino acids. Only CDR3 DNA remains: 36 bases, in frame from the first base. Between the V and J ends, shortened by 6 bases and 4 bases respectively, the junction contains 9 bases. CDR1 and CDR2 (MNHEY, SVGAGI) derive from the germline V gene. Patients were selected on the basis of adequate residual fresh-frozen tumor tissue and more than two years of available survival data. None of the glioblastoma patients carried an isocitrate dehydrogenase mutation, although molecular status otherwise varied. PBMC collection took place before vaccination, two weeks after the third vaccination, and at tumor progression if progression occurred. The Qiagen DNeasy Blood extraction Kit was used for extraction of genomic DNA. Turning to this clone: What this receptor recognizes is not known. Base qualities are not at hand, and no much larger clone is one base apart.

Here is what the overall study found, with its caveats: The response model built on TCR overlap across three groups was characterized as speculative, with prospective validation still needed. No direct relationship between TCR clonality and survival was found, suggesting a diverse polyclonal response may matter. The cohort was small and heterogeneous, and full blood and tumor sets were available for few patients, with initial-recurrent tumor pairs available for even fewer patients. After dendritic cell vaccination, a higher estimated pretreatment TIL content predicted longer time to progression and overall survival.

Using the immunoSEQ assay, TCRB CDR3 regions were amplified from 1.5 to 2 micrograms of genomic DNA, or from all available DNA when less than that was on hand. The multiplex PCR relied on 60 forward primers for TCR V beta segments and 13 reverse primers for J beta segments. To estimate the number of reads per starting template, synthetic control templates were added to each sample at limiting dilution. Reads of 87 bp were generated by sequencing on the Illumina HiSeq System. The authors processed their data as follows. PCR and sequencing errors were removed by a nearest neighbor algorithm that merged closely related sequences. TCR overlap was defined as the percentage of unique tumor TCR beta sequences that were also found in the peripheral blood of the same patient. TCRdb obtained this table from immuneACCESS and retained in-frame rearrangements with V and J assigned. These tables miss some clones; where compared with another copy, unresolved V genes account for less than half of the shortfall, and the remainder is unexplained. The V and J calls and the clone size are those of that table, but D and trimming were determined from the DNA. The table for this sample lists over 90,000 clones; roughly four fifths of them were counted only once. Of the sample, 9.5% to 15% falls within the top ten clones.

This sequence was found in a human donor with glioblastoma. This specimen was blood, taken before dendritic cell vaccination. The sequence is built from TRBV6-5 and TRBJ2-5; a tentative D call is TRBD1 (6 bases match). The CDR3 region has the sequence CASSATGETQYF. At the DNA level, the sequence is TGTGCCAGCAGCGCGACAGGAGAGACCCAGTACTTC.